A selection of T cell receptor beta chains follows, all from one sample in a study of human T cells and chemical hapten exposure. One entry per CDR3 protein results from TCRdb running MiXCR on the RACE reads. The profile shows more than 250,000 distinct CDR3 sequences, more than 6.5% of them singletons. The material was whole blood, obtained in connection with sensitization to the hapten diphenylcyclopropenone (DPC). All receptors derive from a woman aged 40 to 50 with alopecia areata. Some clones in this sample may be carry-over from other donors' samples. CDR3s include the opening cysteine and the closing phenylalanine or tryptophan. The order of the fields is V gene, clone size, D gene, J gene, CDR3 DNA, CDR3 protein. The D gene is left open where the match is weak. For some rows the clone size is stated as once, few or many, or as a class when expanded; others skip it.

v_call: TRBV4-2
clone_size: few
d_call: TRBD1
j_call: TRBJ2-4
cdr3_nt: TGTGCCAGCAGCCAAGATCCGGGACAGGGGGCAAACATTCAGTACTTC
cdr3_aa: CASSQDPGQGANIQYF

v_call: TRBV5-5
clone_size: -
d_call: -
j_call: TRBJ2-4
cdr3_nt: TGTGCCAGCAGCTTGGGCGCAGGCATATCCCCCATTCAGTACTTC
cdr3_aa: CASSLGAGISPIQYF

v_call: TRBV15
clone_size: few
d_call: -
j_call: TRBJ2-7
cdr3_nt: TGTGCCACCAGCAGTCCGGGGCCATCCTTCCACGAGCAGTACTTC
cdr3_aa: CATSSPGPSFHEQYF

v_call: TRBV6-4
clone_size: -
d_call: -
j_call: TRBJ2-1
cdr3_nt: TGTGCCAGCAGTGACTCGAGGGCCCGTTACAATGAGCAGTTCTTC
cdr3_aa: CASSDSRARYNEQFF

v_call: TRBV28
clone_size: few
d_call: TRBD1
j_call: TRBJ2-3
cdr3_nt: TGTGCCAGCACGGGGCAGGGGGCCAACACAGATACGCAGTATTTT
cdr3_aa: CASTGQGANTDTQYF

v_call: TRBV6-5
clone_size: many
d_call: TRBD2
j_call: TRBJ2-1
cdr3_nt: TGTGCCAGCAGTTACTCATGGTCTAGCGGCGGTGAGCAGTTCTTC
cdr3_aa: CASSYSWSSGGEQFF

v_call: TRBV20-1
clone_size: -
d_call: TRBD2
j_call: TRBJ2-3
cdr3_nt: TGCAGTGCTAGAGATCTTCTAGCGGGAGGGTCGGATACGCAGTATTTT
cdr3_aa: CSARDLLAGGSDTQYF

v_call: TRBV9
clone_size: many
d_call: -
j_call: TRBJ2-1
cdr3_nt: TGTGCCAGCAGGGGGCCCGGGACCGCGGGGAATGAGCAGTTCTTC
cdr3_aa: CASRGPGTAGNEQFF

v_call: TRBV6-2/TRBV6-3
clone_size: few
d_call: TRBD1
j_call: TRBJ1-2
cdr3_nt: TGTGCCAGTTCCAACCGACCAGGGGGCGTGGACTATGGCTACACCTTC
cdr3_aa: CASSNRPGGVDYGYTF

v_call: TRBV7-2
clone_size: many
d_call: -
j_call: TRBJ2-1
cdr3_nt: TGTGCCAGCAGCGCGGGGCAGTCCTACAATGAGCAGTTCTTC
cdr3_aa: CASSAGQSYNEQFF

v_call: TRBV7-2
clone_size: once
d_call: -
j_call: TRBJ2-3
cdr3_nt: TGTGCCAGCAGCTTAGGCAGGGGGGAGGATACGCAGTATTTT
cdr3_aa: CASSLGRGEDTQYF

v_call: TRBV18
clone_size: -
d_call: -
j_call: TRBJ2-7
cdr3_nt: TGTGCCAGCTCACCAGGTTCATCTAATACGTACTTC
cdr3_aa: CASSPGSSNTYF